Each of the 27 T cell receptor beta chains below was sequenced from the same sample in a study of cytomegalovirus exposure and HLA in healthy donors. Amplification used 60 Vbeta primers and 13 Jbeta primers. Libraries were prepared by immunoSEQ multiplex PCR; TCRdb keeps only in-frame clonotypes and omits some of them. The repertoire holds 95,000 to 100,000 clones, around 85% seen once, with under 5% in the top ten. Sequences were obtained from PBMCs. These receptors originate from a young man in good health and CMV-seronegative.

This chain links TRBV19 with TRBJ2-5; TRBD1 matches 8 bases. The junction had 13 bases not matched to a gene; V was cut back by 5 bases and J by 5 bases. CDR1 LNHDA and CDR2 SQIVND come from the germline V gene (reference sequence). CDR3 size: 16 residues. CDR3: CASSGDRRGRGETQYF. The DNA of the CDR3 is TGTGCCAGTAGTGGGGACAGGCGGGGACGTGGGGAGACCCAGTACTTC. The whole variable domain, filled in from reference TRBV19 and TRBJ2-5, reads DGGITQSPKYLFRKEGQNVTLSCEQNLNHDAMYWYRQDPGQGLRLIYYSQIVNDFQKGDIAEGYSVSREKKESFPLTVTSAQKNPTAFYLCASSGDRRGRGETQYFGPGTRLLVL.

The rearrangement joins TRBV4-2 to TRBJ2-3; TRBD2 matches at 8 bases. Germline CDR1 LGHNA, CDR2 YNFKEQ. V shed 0 bases, J shed 0 bases, and the junction held 5 bases outside the gene matches. The CDR3 has 17 amino acids. The CDR3 sequence: CASSQEIAGISTDTQYF. The CDR3 DNA reads as TGTGCCAGCAGCCAAGAAATAGCGGGGATTAGCACAGATACGCAGTATTTT.

The chain carries TRBV7-9 and TRBJ2-5; the D gene is possibly TRBD2 (6 bases). Trimming cost V 0 bases and J 6 bases, with 11 bases left between them. This CDR3 is 14 amino acids long. Germline loops: CDR1 SEHNR, CDR2 FQNEAQ (reference sequence). CDR3 in DNA: TGTGCCAGCAGCTTAGCTGGGGACTTGAAGACCCAGTACTTC. Its protein is CASSLAGDLKTQYF.

This chain connects TRBV4-1 to TRBJ2-7, with 13 bases identical to TRBD2. Germline V CDR1 and CDR2: MGHRA, YSYEKL. This CDR3 comprises 15 residues. The V gene end was trimmed by 4 bases and the J gene end by 3 bases; junction bases not matched to a gene: 3. The CDR3 reads CASSLGLAGNYEQYF. The CDR3, as DNA: TGCGCCAGCAGCCTGGGACTAGCGGGAAACTACGAGCAGTACTTC.

The rearrangement joins TRBV30 to TRBJ1-3; a possible D gene is TRBD1 (5 bases). CDR3 size: 12 residues. Looked up from germline, CDR1 is GTSNPN and CDR2 is SVGIG (reference sequence). V shed 2 bases and J shed 7 bases, with 9 bases lying between them. CDR3 residues: CAWSLRGNTIYF. The DNA for the CDR3 is TGTGCCTGGAGTTTGCGGGGGAACACCATATATTTT.

This clone was seen more than once but under ten times. The chain employs TRBV5-1 and TRBJ2-5; D is unresolved. The germline V gene has CDR1 SGHRS and CDR2 YFSETQ. The CDR3 contains 15 residues. V was trimmed by 2 bases and J by 5 bases, leaving 16 bases between them. This chain's CDR3 is CASSFGGTGGETQYF. CDR3 DNA sequence: TGCGCCAGCAGCTTCGGCGGAACCGGTGGGGAGACCCAGTACTTC.

As regards this clone: Sequence at one end of the junction differs from germline and may be a read error. The chain uses TRBV4-1 and TRBJ2-6, with a possible D match to TRBD1 (5 bases). CDR1 is MGHRA and CDR2 is YSYEKL in the germline V gene. CDR3 size: 17 residues. DNA of the CDR3: TGCGCCAGCAGCCAACTTGGACGGTTTTCTGGGGCCAACGCCCTGACTTTC. Amino acids: CASSQLGRFSGANALTF.

The chain is built from TRBV28 and TRBJ1-4; possibly TRBD1 for D (6 bases). Trimming stripped 4 bases from V and 3 bases from J, with 15 bases between. The CDR3 runs to 16 residues. Germline loops: CDR1 MDHEN, CDR2 SYDVKM. For the CDR3, the DNA is TGTGCCAGCAGTTCTGCGCCGGGACACCCTAATGAAAAACTGTTTTTT. Protein product: CASSSAPGHPNEKLFF.

The chain links TRBV18 to TRBJ1-2; D ambiguous. V was pared by 0 bases and J by 8 bases, with 10 bases between. Germline V gives CDR1 KGHSH, CDR2 LQKENI. The CDR3 sequence is 13 residues long. The CDR3 protein is CASSPPSRGGYTF. CDR3 nucleotides: TGTGCCAGCTCACCACCGTCGAGAGGCGGCTACACCTTC. Variable domain in full (rest from reference TRBV18 and TRBJ1-2): NAGVMQNPRHLVRRRGQEARLRCSPMKGHSHVYWYRQLPEEGLKFMVYLQKENIIDESGMPKERFSAEFPKEGPSILRIQQVVRGDSAAYFCASSPPSRGGYTFGSGTRLTVV.

This chain connects TRBV7-9 to TRBJ2-3; 11 positions match TRBD2. CDR1 and CDR2 from the germline V gene are SEHNR and FQNEAQ (reference sequence). The CDR3 totals 16 residues. The junction had 6 bases not matched to a gene; V was cut back by 3 bases and J by 4 bases. DNA for the CDR3: TGTGCCAGCAGCTTGTATAGCGGGGGGGCTGCAGATACGCAGTATTTT. Its protein product is CASSLYSGGAADTQYF.

This chain connects TRBV28 to TRBJ2-1; 7 nucleotides agree with TRBD1. CDR3 length: 15 residues. V lost 3 bases, J lost 7 bases, and 9 bases stayed unmatched. Germline values: CDR1 MDHEN, CDR2 SYDVKM. The CDR3 DNA reads as TGTGCCAGCAGTTTCCGGCCGGCCAGGGGGAATGAGCAGTTCTTC. This encodes CASSFRPARGNEQFF.

The chain has TRBV9 and TRBJ2-2; D may be TRBD2 (5 bases). The germline V gene has CDR1 SGDLS and CDR2 YYNGEE. This CDR3 is built from 15 residues. Trimming took 0 bases from V and 1 from J, leaving 7 bases between them. Here the CDR3 DNA reads TGTGCCAGCAGCGTAGCGGGGAAGAACACCGGGGAGCTGTTTTTT. It yields the protein CASSVAGKNTGELFF. Filled out from reference TRBV9 and TRBJ2-2, the complete variable domain reads DSGVTQTPKHLITATGQRVTLRCSPRSGDLSVYWYQQSLDQGLQFLIQYYNGEERAKGNILERFSAQQFPDLHSELNLSSLELGDSALYFCASSVAGKNTGELFFGEGSRLTVL.

This rearrangement joins TRBV30 to TRBJ2-1; no reliable D call. The CDR3 totals 16 residues. CDR1 GTSNPN and CDR2 SVGIG come from the germline V gene (reference sequence). The V gene lost 1 base and the J gene lost 0 bases, with 13 bases spanning the gap. The CDR3 reads CAWSERSSSSYNEQFF. The CDR3 DNA is TGTGCCTGGAGTGAACGCTCTAGTAGCTCCTACAATGAGCAGTTCTTC.

This rearrangement joins TRBV2 to TRBJ2-2; tentative D call: TRBD1 (5 bases). V lost 5 bases, J lost 0 bases, and 13 bases lay in between. This CDR3 comprises 16 residues. Germline values: CDR1 SNHLY, CDR2 FYNNEI. CDR3 residues: CASSLKRTSNTGELFF. CDR3 sequence (DNA): TGTGCCAGCAGTTTAAAAAGGACATCGAACACCGGGGAGCTGTTTTTT.

V and J are TRBV28 and TRBJ1-3, with D possibly being TRBD1 (6 bases). CDR3 length: 15 residues. V lost 7 bases and J lost 4, with 17 bases in between. Looked up from germline, CDR1 is MDHEN and CDR2 is SYDVKM. The CDR3 region has the DNA TGTGCCAGCATGCCTCGGCCTGGACAGGGAAACACCATATATTTT. This encodes CASMPRPGQGNTIYF.

This chain connects TRBV7-2 to TRBJ2-6, with D possibly TRBD2 on 5 matching bases. Between the trimmed V and J ends, which lost 6 bases and 2 bases, there was a span of 8 bases. The CDR3 extends over 14 amino acids. The germline V gene has CDR1 SGHTA and CDR2 FQGNSA. This chain's CDR3 is CASRGGPGANVLTF. Written as DNA, the CDR3 is TGTGCCAGCAGGGGCGGGCCTGGGGCCAACGTCCTGACTTTC.

V and J are TRBV10-3 and TRBJ2-2, with 9 bases matching TRBD1. Germline V gene lookup returns CDR1 ENHRY and CDR2 SYGVKD. Germline trimming cut 3 bases from V and 5 bases from J; bases unmatched to any gene: 4. The length of the CDR3 is 15 residues. The CDR3 sequence: CAISELQGATGELFF. The CDR3 DNA reads as TGTGCCATCAGTGAATTACAGGGGGCTACCGGGGAGCTGTTTTTT.

The CDR3, as DNA: TGCGCCAGCAGCTCCACAACGAACACTGAAGCTTTCTTT. It encodes CASSSTTNTEAFF. The chain has TRBV5-1 and TRBJ1-1; D remains unclear. Trimming took off 3 bases at V and 1 base at J, with 7 bases between the two ends. Germline CDR1 reads SGHRS; CDR2 reads YFSETQ. This CDR3 has 13 amino acids.

This clone turned up a few times. This chain links TRBV28 with TRBJ1-1; a weak D match, TRBD1 (5 bases). The germline V and J ends were trimmed by 5 bases and 6 bases, with 19 bases remaining between them. CDR3 length: 15 residues. Germline V gene data show CDR1 as MDHEN and CDR2 as SYDVKM. CDR3 DNA: TGTGCCAGCAGTCCCTGGACACAAAGTATTCCTGAAGCTTTCTTT. Translating gives CASSPWTQSIPEAFF.

This clone was recorded a few times. The chain is built from TRBV19 and TRBJ1-2; 8 positions agree with TRBD1. From germline, CDR1 is LNHDA and CDR2 SQIVND (reference sequence). The CDR3 runs 14 residues. Trimming cost V 4 bases and J 7 bases; bases outside gene matches: 8. The CDR3 reads CASSTRQGNSGYTF. In DNA, the CDR3 is TGTGCCAGTAGTACCCGACAGGGGAATTCTGGCTACACCTTC.

The chain links TRBV29-1 to TRBJ2-1; 13 bases align to TRBD2. From germline, CDR1 is SQVTM and CDR2 ANQGSEA. The CDR3 runs 14 residues. The V gene end was trimmed by 6 bases and the J gene end by 7 bases; junction bases not matched to a gene: 6. CDR3 bases: TGCAGCGTCCCCGGGACTAGCGGGGAAAATGAGCAGTTCTTC. This sequence encodes CSVPGTSGENEQFF.

In DNA, the CDR3 is TGCGCCAGCAGCTACGAGACAGTCTATGGCTACACCTTC. It yields the protein CASSYETVYGYTF. The chain couples TRBV5-1 to TRBJ1-2; D may be TRBD1 (5 bases). Per germline, CDR1 SGHRS and CDR2 YFSETQ. This CDR3 comprises 13 residues. V gave up 3 bases and J gave up 4 bases, with 10 bases separating them.

The V gene is TRBV11-2, the J gene TRBJ2-7; the D is unclear. Germline assignment: CDR1 SGHAT and CDR2 FQNNGV. V was pared by 4 bases and J by 3 bases, with 4 bases between. The CDR3 is made up of 11 amino acids. CDR3 sequence reads: CASSSVYEQYF. In nucleotides, the CDR3 is TGTGCCAGCAGCTCCGTCTACGAGCAGTACTTC.

The V and J genes are TRBV10-3 and TRBJ2-7; TRBD2 agrees at 14 bases. V shed 11 bases, J shed 6 bases, and the junction held 6 bases outside the gene matches. CDR1 and CDR2 (germline): ENHRY, SYGVKD. The CDR3 is made up of 13 amino acids. The CDR3 sequence is CAVGLAGGLEQYF. The CDR3 coding sequence is TGTGCCGTCGGACTAGCGGGGGGCCTCGAGCAGTACTTC.

The chain carries TRBV7-9 and TRBJ2-5; D gene unclear. V shed 2 bases and J shed 5 bases, with 9 bases lying between them. The length of the CDR3 is 13 residues. In germline, CDR1 is SEHNR, CDR2 FQNEAQ (reference sequence). The CDR3 DNA reads TGTGCCAGCAGCTTATCACACCTGGAGACCCAGTACTTC. The encoded protein is CASSLSHLETQYF.

Only one count was recorded for this clone. The rearrangement joins TRBV7-3 to TRBJ2-3; D remains unclear. Trimming shortened V by 5 bases and J by 7 bases, and 19 bases separated the two germline ends. The CDR3 covers 15 residues. The germline CDR1 and CDR2 sequences are SGHTA and FQGTGA. The CDR3 DNA sequence: TGTGCCAGCAGCCCCGACAACTCGTATTGGAATACGCAGTATTTT. Translated: CASSPDNSYWNTQYF. The whole variable domain, filled in from reference TRBV7-3 and TRBJ2-3, reads GAGVSQTPSNKVTEKGKYVELRCDPISGHTALYWYRQSLGQGPEFLIYFQGTGAADDSGLPNDRFFAVRPEGSVSTLKIQRTERGDSAVYLCASSPDNSYWNTQYFGPGTRLTVL.

A remark on this clone: Compared with germline, one end of the junction differs, possibly owing to a read error. The chain couples TRBV6-1 to TRBJ1-1; no definite D call. The germline gives CDR1 MNHNS, CDR2 SASEGT. The CDR3 consists of 14 residues. The CDR3 nucleotides read TGTGCCAGCAGTGGGTCGGGAGGCTACACTGAAACTTTCTTT. It specifies CASSGSGGYTETFF.